These 5 T cell receptor beta chains share one sample of origin, sequenced in a study of control samples from healthy donors and cancer patients. Profiling relied on immunoSEQ multiplex PCR, and the TCRdb table lists in-frame clones only, not all of them. The sample lists roughly 120,000 clones; approximately 90% were seen once. Source material: blood. Every receptor here comes from a woman aged 18-35 years in good health.

V usage is TRBV3-1 (or the pseudogene TRBV3-2) and J usage is TRBJ1-4; D is uncertain. Looked up from germline, CDR1 is LGHDT and CDR2 is YNNKEL (reference sequence). CDR3 size: 17 residues. Trimming pared 0 bases from V and 0 bases from J, leaving 11 bases between. CDR3 sequence (DNA): TGTGCCAGCAGCCAAGAGTTTCCAGGCGCAACTAATGAAAAACTGTTTTTT. Amino acid sequence: CASSQEFPGATNEKLFF.

This chain connects TRBV5-1 to TRBJ2-5, with 12 bases aligning to TRBD2. The CDR3 contains 15 residues. Germline V gene lookup returns CDR1 SGHRS and CDR2 YFSETQ. V shed 2 bases, J shed 5 bases, and the junction held 4 bases outside the gene matches. DNA for the CDR3: TGCGCCAGCAGCTTTCGACTAGCGGGAGCGGAGACCCAGTACTTC. Residues: CASSFRLAGAETQYF. Based on the CDR3 plus reference TRBV5-1 and TRBJ2-5, the full variable domain is KAGVTQTPRYLIKTRGQQVTLSCSPISGHRSVSWYQQTPGQGLQFLFEYFSETQRNKGNFPGRFSGRQFSNSRSEMNVSTLELGDSALYLCASSFRLAGAETQYFGPGTRLLVL.

This sequence joins TRBV15 and TRBJ2-7, with a tentative D call TRBD1 (6 bases). The germline gives CDR1 LNHNV, CDR2 YYDKDF (reference sequence). The V end lost 3 bases, the J end lost 2 bases, and 8 bases lay between the germline ends. CDR3 length: 13 residues. The CDR3: CATSRDSTYEQYF. CDR3 coding DNA: TGTGCCACCAGCAGGGACAGCACCTACGAGCAGTACTTC.

The V call is TRBV6-1, the J call TRBJ2-3, with D uncertain. V gave up 2 bases and J gave up 1 base, with 10 bases separating them. The CDR3 consists of 15 residues. Germline CDR1 reads MNHNS; CDR2 reads SASEGT. For the CDR3, the DNA is TGTGCCAGCAGTGAAAGTAGGCAGGGCACAGATACGCAGTATTTT. It is translated as CASSESRQGTDTQYF.

The chain carries TRBV6-2 or TRBV6-3 and TRBJ2-1; D uncertain. Germline CDR1 is MNHEY and CDR2 is SVGEGT. V lost 2 bases to trimming and J lost 4 bases, with 9 bases between them. The CDR3 sequence is 14 residues long. CDR3 protein: CASSYGGLYNEQFF. The CDR3 nucleotides are TGTGCCAGCAGTTACGGTGGTTTATACAATGAGCAGTTCTTC.